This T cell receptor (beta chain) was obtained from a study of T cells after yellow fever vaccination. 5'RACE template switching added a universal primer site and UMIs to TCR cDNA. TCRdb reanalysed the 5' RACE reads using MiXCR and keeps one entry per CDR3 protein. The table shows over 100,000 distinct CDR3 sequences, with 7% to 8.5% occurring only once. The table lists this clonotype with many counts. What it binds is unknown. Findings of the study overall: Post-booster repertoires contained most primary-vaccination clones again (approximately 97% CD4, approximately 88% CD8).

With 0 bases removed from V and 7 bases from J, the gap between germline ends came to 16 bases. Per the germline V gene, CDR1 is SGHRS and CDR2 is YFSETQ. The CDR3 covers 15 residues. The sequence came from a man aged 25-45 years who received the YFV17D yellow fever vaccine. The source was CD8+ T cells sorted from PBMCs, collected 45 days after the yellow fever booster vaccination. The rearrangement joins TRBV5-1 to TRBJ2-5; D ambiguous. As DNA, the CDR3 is TGCGCCAGCAGCTTGGATTGGCTTTACTCAGGGACCCAGTACTTC. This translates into CASSLDWLYSGTQYF.